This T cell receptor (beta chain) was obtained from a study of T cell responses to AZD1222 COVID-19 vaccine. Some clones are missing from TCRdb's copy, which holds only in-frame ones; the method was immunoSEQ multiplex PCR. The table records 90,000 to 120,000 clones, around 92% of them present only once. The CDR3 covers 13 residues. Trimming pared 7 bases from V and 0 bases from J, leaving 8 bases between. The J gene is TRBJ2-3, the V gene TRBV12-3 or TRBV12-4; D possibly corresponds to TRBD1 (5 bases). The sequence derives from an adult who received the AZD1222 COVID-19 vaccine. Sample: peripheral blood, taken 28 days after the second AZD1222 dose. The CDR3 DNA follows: TGTGCCAGCACCGACAGCAGCACAGATACGCAGTATTTT. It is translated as CASTDSSTDTQYF.